Presented here are 26 T cell receptor beta chains from one specimen sequenced in a study of blood T cell repertoires in COVID-19. Libraries were prepared by immunoSEQ multiplex PCR; TCRdb keeps only in-frame clonotypes and omits some of them. Here the sample spans under 400,000 clones, 70% to 90% being singletons. Sequences were obtained from PBMCs or T cells enriched from blood (not recorded which). All receptors derive from a woman aged 40 to 50 with acute COVID-19.

The chain couples TRBV6-5 to TRBJ1-3; D not resolved. The CDR3 loop spans 13 amino acids. Between the trimmed V and J ends, which lost 8 bases and 0 bases, there was a span of 8 bases. From germline, CDR1 is MNHEY and CDR2 SVGAGI. The CDR3 DNA follows: TGTGCCAGCGAGACAACCTCTGGAAACACCATATATTTT. This codes for CASETTSGNTIYF.

CDR3 nucleotide sequence: TGTGCCAGCAGCTACCTATCTAGCGGCTTAGCGGGAGGTACCCTACTTGAGCAGTTCTTC. This encodes CASSYLSSGLAGGTLLEQFF. The V call is TRBV7-6, the J call TRBJ2-1; the match to TRBD2 covers 10 bases. The V gene's germline CDR1 is SGHVS and CDR2 FNYEAQ. The CDR3 length is 20 residues. V dropped 4 bases and J dropped 9; count of bases not matched to a gene: 24.

The rearrangement uses TRBV15 and TRBJ2-1; maybe TRBD1 (5 bases). Between the trimmed V and J ends, which lost 4 bases and 4 bases, there was a span of 17 bases. Per germline, CDR1 LNHNV and CDR2 YYDKDF (reference sequence). This CDR3 has 16 residues. CDR3 sequence: CATSTQTGGSYNEQFF. CDR3 sequence (DNA): TGTGCCACCAGCACCCAAACAGGTGGAAGTTACAATGAGCAGTTCTTC. Together with reference TRBV15 and TRBJ2-1, the CDR3 gives the full variable domain: DAMVIQNPRYQVTQFGKPVTLSCSQTLNHNVMYWYQQKSSQAPKLLFHYYDKDFNNEADTPDNFQSRRPNTSFCFLDIRSPGLGDTAMYLCATSTQTGGSYNEQFFGPGTRLTVL.

The V call is TRBV28, the J call TRBJ2-7, with TRBD1 matching 8 bases. Germline V gives CDR1 MDHEN, CDR2 SYDVKM. V lost 6 bases, J lost 0 bases, and 7 bases stayed unmatched. This CDR3 comprises 15 residues. The CDR3 DNA sequence: TGTGCCAGCAGCTCGACAGGGGCCCTCTCCTACGAGCAGTACTTC. This codes for CASSSTGALSYEQYF.

This chain joins TRBV5-1 and TRBJ2-6; 9 bases are shared with TRBD1. This CDR3 has 18 amino acids. The germline gives CDR1 SGHRS, CDR2 YFSETQ. V shed 0 bases and J 0 bases; nucleotides not matched to a gene: 4. The CDR3 DNA reads as TGCGCCAGCAGCTTGGAAGGACAGGGGTTCTCTGGGGCCAACGTCCTGACTTTC. The encoded protein is CASSLEGQGFSGANVLTF.

The chain is built from TRBV5-4 and TRBJ2-5; TRBD2 aligns across 7 bases. J lost 5 bases, V lost 4 bases, and 5 bases had no gene match. CDR1 is SGHNT and CDR2 is YYREEE in the germline V gene (reference sequence). CDR3 size: 13 residues. The CDR3 sequence: CASSREAEETQYF. The DNA for the CDR3 is TGTGCCAGCAGCCGGGAGGCTGAGGAGACCCAGTACTTC.

This chain joins TRBV6-5 and TRBJ1-4; TRBD1 is a possible D gene (5 bases). Looked up from germline, CDR1 is MNHEY and CDR2 is SVGAGI. Trimming removed 3 bases from V and 3 bases from J, with 8 bases in between. The CDR3 runs 14 residues. The CDR3 DNA sequence: TGTGCCAGCAGTTATTCAGGGCCTAATGAAAAACTGTTTTTT. Its translation: CASSYSGPNEKLFF.

This chain uses TRBV7-2 with TRBJ2-2; 7 bases agree with TRBD2. The CDR3 extends over 17 amino acids. Germline V gene data show CDR1 as SGHTA and CDR2 as FQGNSA. The junction had 10 bases not matched to a gene; V was cut back by 5 bases and J by 1 base. CDR3 nucleotides: TGTGCCAGCAGCAGGAAAGGCGGGGGAATGAACACCGGGGAGCTGTTTTTT. Translated: CASSRKGGGMNTGELFF.

The chain employs TRBV7-6 and TRBJ2-2, with D tentatively TRBD1 (6 bases). The CDR3 covers 21 residues. V was cut by 3 bases and J by 1 base, with 27 bases left in between. CDR1 SGHVS and CDR2 FNYEAQ come from the germline V gene. The CDR3, as DNA: TGTGCCAGCAGCTTCACTCCTAAAACATTATCCGGGACACAGAACACCGGGGAGCTGTTTTTT. Amino acids: CASSFTPKTLSGTQNTGELFF.

This clone was seen just once. This sequence joins TRBV5-4 and TRBJ2-2, with D possibly being TRBD1 (5 bases). Trimming stripped 0 bases from V and 4 bases from J, with 10 bases between. Per germline, CDR1 SGHNT and CDR2 YYREEE (reference sequence). The CDR3 totals 15 residues. The CDR3 loop is CASSLGQGSTGELFF. The CDR3 bases are TGTGCCAGCAGCTTGGGGCAGGGTAGCACCGGGGAGCTGTTTTTT. Full variable domain (missing parts from reference TRBV5-4 and TRBJ2-2): ETGVTQSPTHLIKTRGQQVTLRCSSQSGHNTVSWYQQALGQGPQFIFQYYREEENGRGNFPPRFSGLQFPNYSSELNVNALELDDSALYLCASSLGQGSTGELFFGEGSRLTVL.

V gene TRBV19 combines with J gene TRBJ2-3; TRBD1 is a possible D gene (5 bases). Germline V CDR1 and CDR2: LNHDA, SQIVND (reference sequence). Trimming removed 0 bases at V and 4 bases at J, with 20 bases between. The CDR3 has 18 amino acids. The CDR3 loop reads CASSIEFRVPGKADTQYF. As DNA, the CDR3 is TGTGCCAGTAGTATAGAGTTCCGTGTACCAGGGAAAGCAGATACGCAGTATTTT.

The chain employs TRBV7-9 and TRBJ1-4, with D possibly matching TRBD1 (6 bases). CDR1 is SEHNR and CDR2 is FQNEAQ in the germline V gene (reference sequence). V dropped 5 bases and J dropped 5 bases, with 18 bases sitting between them. The CDR3 totals 16 residues. CDR3 bases: TGTGCCAGCAGCCTTCGCGACAGGCCCCCAAATGAAAAACTGTTTTTT. Protein product: CASSLRDRPPNEKLFF.

J is TRBJ1-2 and V is TRBV4-2; no reliable D call. Germline V CDR1 and CDR2: LGHNA, YNFKEQ. This CDR3 is 13 amino acids long. The ends were cut back, 0 bases at V and 12 bases at J, with 14 bases in the middle. The CDR3 sequence is CASSQDLRVLDTF. The CDR3 DNA reads TGTGCCAGCAGCCAAGATCTACGGGTTCTCGACACCTTC.

The gene calls are TRBV15 and TRBJ2-6; D remains unclear. The CDR3 is 16 amino acids. V was trimmed by 0 bases and J by 0 bases, leaving 6 bases between them. Germline CDR1 is LNHNV and CDR2 is YYDKDF (reference sequence). The CDR3 coding sequence is TGTGCCACCAGCAGAGATCGTGTCTCTGGGGCCAACGTCCTGACTTTC. It encodes CATSRDRVSGANVLTF.

This rearrangement joins TRBV5-4 to TRBJ1-6, with unresolved D. Per the germline V gene, CDR1 is SGHNT and CDR2 is YYREEE (reference sequence). The CDR3 totals 16 residues. Between the trimmed V and J ends, which lost 0 bases and 11 bases, there was a span of 18 bases. In DNA form, the CDR3 reads TGTGCCAGCAGCTTGGCCCACCATAGTATTCAAACACCCCTCCACTTT. It specifies CASSLAHHSIQTPLHF.

The chain joins TRBV2 to TRBJ1-1; 10 bases map to TRBD1. V lost 4 bases to trimming and J lost 5 bases; unmatched junction nucleotides: 10. This CDR3 is built from 16 residues. Germline V gene data show CDR1 as SNHLY and CDR2 as FYNNEI. The chain's CDR3 is CASSVTGGADRTEAFF. DNA of the CDR3: TGTGCCAGCAGTGTGACAGGGGGCGCGGATAGGACTGAAGCTTTCTTT. Using reference TRBV2 and TRBJ1-1 for the parts outside the CDR3, the full variable domain is EPEVTQTPSHQVTQMGQEVILRCVPISNHLYFYWYRQILGQKVEFLVSFYNNEISEKSEIFDDQFSVERPDGSNFTLKIRSTKLEDSAMYFCASSVTGGADRTEAFFGQGTRLTVV.

V usage is TRBV18 and J usage is TRBJ1-2; a weak D match, TRBD1 (6 bases). Per germline, CDR1 KGHSH and CDR2 LQKENI. The V end was cut by 3 bases, the J end by 3 bases, with 11 bases between. This CDR3 contains 14 residues. CDR3 DNA: TGTGCCAGCTCACCTGACAGGATCGACTATGGCTACACCTTC. It is translated as CASSPDRIDYGYTF. The variable domain in full, completed from reference TRBV18 and TRBJ1-2, reads NAGVMQNPRHLVRRRGQEARLRCSPMKGHSHVYWYRQLPEEGLKFMVYLQKENIIDESGMPKERFSAEFPKEGPSILRIQQVVRGDSAAYFCASSPDRIDYGYTFGSGTRLTVV.

CDR3 amino acids: CATRTPGAYTGELFF. As DNA, the CDR3 is TGTGCCACCCGAACACCGGGAGCCTACACCGGGGAGCTGTTTTTT. The V gene is TRBV15, the J gene TRBJ2-2; D may be TRBD2 (6 bases). The ends were cut back, 8 bases at V and 3 bases at J, with 16 bases in the middle. Germline values: CDR1 LNHNV, CDR2 YYDKDF (reference sequence). The length of the CDR3 is 15 residues.

The rearrangement joins TRBV7-9 to TRBJ1-4, with TRBD1 matching over 7 bases. The CDR3 runs 15 residues. The trim removed 3 bases at V and 2 bases at J, leaving 3 bases unmatched. Germline V gene lookup returns CDR1 SEHNR and CDR2 FQNEAQ (reference sequence). CDR3: CASSFRGRTNEKLFF. Written as DNA, the CDR3 is TGTGCCAGCAGCTTCAGGGGGAGGACTAATGAAAAACTGTTTTTT.

This chain joins TRBV5-5 and TRBJ2-7; possibly TRBD1 for D (5 bases). This CDR3 contains 14 residues. V was trimmed by 0 bases and J by 1 base, leaving 8 bases between them. Germline V gives CDR1 SGHKS, CDR2 YYEKEE (reference sequence). The chain's CDR3 is CASSLGQGSYEQYF. The CDR3 DNA reads as TGTGCCAGCAGCTTGGGGCAGGGATCCTACGAGCAGTACTTC.

The chain carries TRBV25-1 and TRBJ1-1; D is possibly TRBD1 (5 bases). V shed 3 bases and J shed 3 bases, with 17 bases lying between them. CDR3 length: 16 residues. Germline V gene sequence: CDR1 MGHDK, CDR2 SYGVNS. CDR3 protein: CASSDPRRGGDTEAFF. In nucleotides, the CDR3 is TGTGCCAGCAGTGACCCCCGTCGGGGAGGGGACACTGAAGCTTTCTTT.

This sequence joins TRBV27 and TRBJ1-3, with a tentative D call TRBD1 (5 bases). The length of the CDR3 is 15 residues. V lost 6 bases and J 1 base, leaving 13 bases between the germline ends. Germline CDR1 MNHEY, CDR2 SMNVEV (reference sequence). The CDR3 loop reads CASSRFGGSGNTIYF. For the CDR3, the DNA is TGTGCCAGCAGCCGCTTCGGGGGTTCTGGAAACACCATATATTTT.

The rearrangement joins TRBV2 to TRBJ1-5, with D possibly TRBD1 on 5 matching bases. With 6 bases removed from V and 4 bases from J, the gap between germline ends came to 10 bases. This CDR3 region has 13 residues. Looked up from germline, CDR1 is SNHLY and CDR2 is FYNNEI. The CDR3 bases are TGTGCCAGCAGGGGGGAGGTTAATCAGCCCCAGCATTTT. Translation: CASRGEVNQPQHF.

The gene calls are TRBV7-2 and TRBJ2-3; D gene uncertain. Trimming pared 0 bases from V and 2 bases from J, leaving 6 bases between. The length of the CDR3 is 14 residues. The germline V gene has CDR1 SGHTA and CDR2 FQGNSA. DNA for the CDR3: TGTGCCAGCAGCTTAGCGCGGCCCACAGATACGCAGTATTTT. Translation: CASSLARPTDTQYF.

J is TRBJ1-4 and V is TRBV7-8; 7 bases are shared with TRBD1. V trimming: 3 bases; J trimming: 7 bases; junction bases outside the gene matches: 5. The CDR3 is 14 amino acids. Per germline, CDR1 SGHVS and CDR2 FQNEAQ. Written as DNA, the CDR3 is TGTGCCAGCAGCTTCGGGACAGACCCTGAAAAACTGTTTTTT. This sequence encodes CASSFGTDPEKLFF.

The chain has TRBV4-3 and TRBJ2-2, with 12 bases aligning to TRBD1. The CDR3 has 15 residues. Germline CDR1 reads LGHNA; CDR2 reads YSLEER. V trimming: 4 bases; J trimming: 4 bases; junction bases outside the gene matches: 1. For the CDR3, the DNA is TGCGCCAGCAGCCGGGACAGGGGGCCCACCGGGGAGCTGTTTTTT. It is translated as CASSRDRGPTGELFF.